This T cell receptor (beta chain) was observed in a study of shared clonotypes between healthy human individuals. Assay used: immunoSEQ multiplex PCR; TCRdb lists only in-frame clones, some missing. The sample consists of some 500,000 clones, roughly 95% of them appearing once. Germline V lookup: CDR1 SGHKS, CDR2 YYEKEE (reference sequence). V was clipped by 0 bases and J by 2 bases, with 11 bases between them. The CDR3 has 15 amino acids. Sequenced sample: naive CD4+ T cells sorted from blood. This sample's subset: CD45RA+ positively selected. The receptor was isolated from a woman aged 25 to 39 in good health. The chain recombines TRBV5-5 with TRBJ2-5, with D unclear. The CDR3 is CASSLGRKMQETQYF. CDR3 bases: TGTGCCAGCAGCTTGGGACGGAAAATGCAAGAGACCCAGTACTTC.